This T cell receptor (beta chain) was observed in a study of blood T cell repertoires in COVID-19. TCRdb keeps only in-frame clones here, not all; method: immunoSEQ multiplex PCR. This repertoire shows around 260,000 clones, 80% to 90% found once; its top ten account for roughly 2%. CDR1 is LNHDA, CDR2 SQIVND, per germline (reference sequence). CDR3 length: 14 residues. The V and J ends lost 8 bases and 5 bases respectively, with 15 bases between them. The receptor was isolated from a man aged 25 to 40 with active or convalescent COVID-19. Sequenced input: peripheral blood. The chain links TRBV19 to TRBJ2-2, with D unclear. In nucleotides, the CDR3 is TGTGCCAGTTCACCGCGGCTATTTACCGGGGAGCTGTTTTTT. It specifies CASSPRLFTGELFF.